This T cell receptor beta chain was captured by sequencing in a study of T cells in Graves' hyperthyroidism and ophthalmopathy. Findings and limits, study-wide: The blood repertoire included most of the expanded thyroid clonotypes above 0.001. Model output signaled ophthalmopathy a median roughly 6.1 months ahead of onset.

Patients were aged 18 to 65, had disease duration under 2 months, and had newly diagnosed hyperthyroidism. Orbital computed tomography and thyroid ultrasound, together with serum TRAb and thyroxine and clinical symptoms, were used for diagnoses. This clonotype was counted ten times or more. Its antigen is undetermined. The V segment lost 5 bases and the J segment 4 bases; nucleotides outside the gene matches: 8. Germline assignment: CDR1 MNHEY and CDR2 SMNVEV (reference sequence). This CDR3 is built from 15 residues. What was amplified from RNA transcripts were TCR beta CDR3 regions. With the HTBI primer set, the TCR CDR3 went through a first round of RT-PCR. TCRdb passed the multiplex PCR reads through MiXCR, listing each CDR3 protein once. The sample shows roughly 99,000 distinct CDR3 sequences, approximately 16% of them seen only once.

The sequencing input was blood. This sequence joins TRBV27 and TRBJ1-2; 9 nucleotides agree with TRBD1. This sequence originates from a woman in her 50s with Graves' hyperthyroidism. CDR3 in amino acids: CASSLTGGAGYGYTF. In nucleotides, the CDR3 is TGTGCCAGCAGTCTTACAGGGGGCGCAGGCTATGGCTACACCTTC.